A single sample gave rise to the 3 T cell receptor beta chains below, sequenced in a study of blood T cell repertoires in COVID-19. The data were produced by immunoSEQ multiplex PCR, yet TCRdb's version contains in-frame clones alone and is incomplete. The sample contains roughly 300,000 clones, around 87% of which appear only once. Sequencing input: peripheral blood. The receptor set was obtained from a woman aged 40 to 55 who had recovered from COVID-19.

The chain employs TRBV4-1 and TRBJ1-1; possible D gene TRBD1, 5 bases. Trimming removed 1 base at V and 4 bases at J, with 25 bases between. Germline loops: CDR1 MGHRA, CDR2 YSYEKL. The CDR3 is 19 residues long. CDR3 sequence reads: CASSQVISRQRLSATEAFF. The DNA of the CDR3 is TGCGCCAGCAGCCAAGTAATTTCGCGACAGAGGCTATCGGCCACTGAAGCTTTCTTT.

In regard to this clone: The sample holds other DNA sequences that translate to the same CDR3. The genes are TRBV18 and TRBJ1-3, with D uncertain. CDR1 KGHSH and CDR2 LQKENI come from the germline V gene. The V end lost 2 bases, the J end lost 3 bases, and 5 bases lay between the germline ends. The CDR3 extends over 13 amino acids. CDR3 amino acids: CASSPTGGNTIYF. For the CDR3, the DNA is TGTGCCAGCTCACCAACGGGTGGAAACACCATATATTTT.

The rearrangement uses TRBV5-4 and TRBJ1-5; D is perhaps TRBD1 (6 bases). This CDR3 spans 14 amino acids. Germline loops: CDR1 SGHNT, CDR2 YYREEE (reference sequence). V lost 2 bases and J lost 7, with 13 bases in between. CDR3 in amino acids: CASSFFGGGQPQHF. DNA for the CDR3: TGTGCCAGCAGCTTCTTTGGGGGCGGCCAGCCCCAGCATTTT.